This TCR beta chain was captured by sequencing in a study of cytomegalovirus exposure and HLA in healthy donors. From germline, CDR1 is SGHVS and CDR2 FNYEAQ. Trimming shortened V by 0 bases and J by 2 bases, and 11 bases separated the two germline ends. The CDR3 covers 16 residues. The PCR contained 60 Vbeta and 13 Jbeta primers. Profiled with immunoSEQ multiplex PCR; TCRdb holds only in-frame clones, not every one. This table holds approximately 110,000 clones, approximately 74% found once. Sequenced sample: PBMCs. The J gene is TRBJ2-1, the V gene TRBV7-6; D may be TRBD2 (5 bases). The TCR comes from a woman aged 40 to 49 in good health and CMV-seropositive. The CDR3 nucleotides are TGTGCCAGCAGCTTAGCGAGGGCGGAGACCTACAATGAGCAGTTCTTC. This translates into CASSLARAETYNEQFF. Combining the CDR3 with reference TRBV7-6 and TRBJ2-1 gives the whole variable domain GAGVSQSPRYKVTKRGQDVALRCDPISGHVSLYWYRQALGQGPEFLTYFNYEAQQDKSGLPNDRFSAERPEGSISTLTIQRTEQRDSAMYRCASSLARAETYNEQFFGPGTRLTVL.